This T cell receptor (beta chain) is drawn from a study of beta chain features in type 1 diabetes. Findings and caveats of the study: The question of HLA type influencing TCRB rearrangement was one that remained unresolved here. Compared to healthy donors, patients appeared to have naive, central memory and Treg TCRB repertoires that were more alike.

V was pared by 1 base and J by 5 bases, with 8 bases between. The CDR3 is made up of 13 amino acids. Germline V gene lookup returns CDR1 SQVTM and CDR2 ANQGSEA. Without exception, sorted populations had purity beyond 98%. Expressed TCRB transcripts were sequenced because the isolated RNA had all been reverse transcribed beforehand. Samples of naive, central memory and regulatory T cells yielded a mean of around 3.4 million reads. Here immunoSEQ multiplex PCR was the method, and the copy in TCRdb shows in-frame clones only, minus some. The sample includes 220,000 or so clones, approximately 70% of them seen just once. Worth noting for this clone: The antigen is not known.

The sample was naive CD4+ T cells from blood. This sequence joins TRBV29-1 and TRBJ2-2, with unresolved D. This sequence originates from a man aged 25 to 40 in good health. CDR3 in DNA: TGCAGCGTTGAAGGCACCCTTACCGGGGAGCTGTTTTTT. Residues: CSVEGTLTGELFF.